The TCR beta chain under discussion was sequenced for a study of blood T cell repertoires in COVID-19. Trimming took 1 base from V and 6 from J, leaving 12 bases between them. The CDR3 sequence is 15 residues long. Germline V lookup: CDR1 LGHDT, CDR2 YNNKEL (reference sequence). Data came from immunoSEQ multiplex PCR; TCRdb stores just in-frame clones and leaves some out. The sample records roughly 180,000 clones, about 95% being singletons. V and J are TRBV3-1 (or the pseudogene TRBV3-2) and TRBJ2-2; D possibly corresponds to TRBD2 (6 bases). The source is a man in his thirties or forties with COVID-19, enrolled during active disease. Sequencing was performed on peripheral blood. The CDR3 spells CASSQGGGWSGELFF. CDR3 coding DNA: TGTGCCAGCAGCCAAGGGGGAGGTTGGTCCGGGGAGCTGTTTTTT.